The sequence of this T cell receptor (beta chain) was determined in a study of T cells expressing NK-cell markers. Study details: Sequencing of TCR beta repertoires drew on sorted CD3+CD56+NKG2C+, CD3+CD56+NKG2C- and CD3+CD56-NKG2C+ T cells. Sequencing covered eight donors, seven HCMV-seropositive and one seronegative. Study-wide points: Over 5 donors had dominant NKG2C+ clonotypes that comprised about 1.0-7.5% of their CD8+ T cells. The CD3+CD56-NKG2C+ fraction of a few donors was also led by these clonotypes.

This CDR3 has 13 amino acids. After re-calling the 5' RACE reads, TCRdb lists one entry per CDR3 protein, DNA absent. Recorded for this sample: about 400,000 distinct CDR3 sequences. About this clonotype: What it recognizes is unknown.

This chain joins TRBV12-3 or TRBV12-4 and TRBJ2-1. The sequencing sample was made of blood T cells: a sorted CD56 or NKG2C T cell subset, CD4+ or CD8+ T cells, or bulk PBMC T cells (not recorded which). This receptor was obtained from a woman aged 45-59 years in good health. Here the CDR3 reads CASSLERLDEQFF.